Listed below are T cell receptor beta chains from one sample, sequenced in a study of blood T cell repertoires in COVID-19. Sequencing used immunoSEQ multiplex PCR; TCRdb keeps in-frame clones, though not all of them. The sample has roughly 230,000 clones, around 83% seen once. The sample consisted of PBMCs or T cells enriched from blood (not recorded which). These receptors all stem from a woman in her forties or fifties who had been exposed to COVID-19. Each CDR3 is given with its conserved first and last residue. Each record gives: clone size, J gene, V gene, D gene, CDR3 protein, CDR3 DNA. A D gene is named only where the DNA matches it firmly. The listing skips clone size in some rows; elsewhere it reads once, few, many or a size class.

size: NA
J: TRBJ2-7
V: TRBV6-5
D: TRBD1
CDR3: CASSQGQFYEQYF
DNA: TGTGCCAGCAGCCAGGGACAGTTCTACGAGCAGTACTTC

size: NA
J: TRBJ1-1
V: TRBV30
D: NA
CDR3: CAWKRTNTEAFF
DNA: TGTGCCTGGAAGCGGACGAACACTGAAGCTTTCTTT

size: few
J: TRBJ2-2
V: TRBV12-3/TRBV12-4
D: NA
CDR3: CASSPRNTGELFF
DNA: TGTGCCAGCAGCCCCAGGAACACCGGGGAGCTGTTTTTT

size: once
J: TRBJ1-1
V: TRBV3-1/TRBV3-2
D: NA
CDR3: CASSRSRRVNTEAFF
DNA: TGTGCCAGCAGCCGATCTAGACGTGTGAACACTGAAGCTTTCTTT

size: NA
J: TRBJ1-2
V: TRBV20-1
D: NA
CDR3: CSASGADRLGGYTF
DNA: TGCAGTGCTAGTGGAGCAGACCGTCTAGGAGGCTACACCTTC

size: NA
J: TRBJ1-1
V: TRBV5-6
D: NA
CDR3: CASSLGGAYTEAFF
DNA: TGTGCCAGCTCACTAGGGGGGGCTTACACTGAAGCTTTCTTT

size: NA
J: TRBJ1-1
V: TRBV28
D: NA
CDR3: CASSFGAQTEAFF
DNA: TGTGCCAGCAGTTTCGGTGCGCAAACTGAAGCTTTCTTT

size: NA
J: TRBJ1-2
V: TRBV12-3/TRBV12-4
D: NA
CDR3: CASVAGFSGGYTF
DNA: TGTGCCAGCGTCGCAGGGTTTTCAGGAGGCTACACCTTC

size: NA
J: TRBJ1-2
V: TRBV12-3/TRBV12-4
D: NA
CDR3: CASSREGGNGYTF
DNA: TGTGCCAGCAGTCGAGAGGGAGGAAATGGCTACACCTTC

size: NA
J: TRBJ1-2
V: TRBV7-9
D: NA
CDR3: CASSPAGGDYGYTF
DNA: TGTGCCAGCAGCCCTGCCGGGGGTGACTATGGCTACACCTTC

size: NA
J: TRBJ2-3
V: TRBV5-1
D: NA
CDR3: CASSLDLPSTDTQYF
DNA: TGCGCCAGCAGCTTGGATCTACCTAGCACAGATACGCAGTATTTT

size: NA
J: TRBJ1-1
V: TRBV12-3/TRBV12-4
D: NA
CDR3: CASSLEGTEAFF
DNA: TGTGCCAGCAGTTTGGAGGGAACTGAAGCTTTCTTT

size: few
J: TRBJ1-5
V: TRBV6-5
D: NA
CDR3: CASSTTQGFQPQHF
DNA: TGTGCCAGCAGTACCACACAGGGTTTTCAGCCCCAGCATTTT

size: NA
J: TRBJ1-6
V: TRBV5-1
D: NA
CDR3: CASSLGLPGHINSPLHF
DNA: TGCGCCAGCAGCTTGGGGTTACCGGGACACATCAATTCACCCCTCCACTTT

size: NA
J: TRBJ1-1
V: TRBV12-3/TRBV12-4
D: NA
CDR3: CASSFGEEAFF
DNA: TGTGCCAGCAGTTTCGGTGAAGAAGCTTTCTTT

size: NA
J: TRBJ1-6
V: TRBV7-9
D: NA
CDR3: CASRPSTGFGSSPLHF
DNA: TGTGCCAGCAGACCCAGTACAGGGTTTGGATCTTCACCCCTCCACTTT

size: once
J: TRBJ1-2
V: TRBV12-5
D: TRBD1
CDR3: CASAGTGAIGYTF
DNA: TGTGCTAGTGCCGGGACAGGGGCCATTGGCTACACCTTC

size: NA
J: TRBJ2-7
V: TRBV6-6
D: NA
CDR3: CASSPIVTRSGNEQYF
DNA: TGTGCCAGCAGCCCTATCGTGACGCGGTCGGGGAACGAGCAGTACTTC

size: NA
J: TRBJ2-5
V: TRBV5-8
D: NA
CDR3: CASSLDKETQYF
DNA: TGTGCCAGCAGCCTGGACAAGGAGACCCAGTACTTC

size: NA
J: TRBJ1-6
V: TRBV19
D: TRBD1
CDR3: CASSISGRGAYNSPLHF
DNA: TGTGCCAGTAGTATAAGCGGCAGGGGGGCCTATAATTCACCCCTCCACTTT

size: NA
J: TRBJ1-5
V: TRBV18
D: TRBD1
CDR3: CASSFTGGTNQPQHF
DNA: TGTGCCAGCTCGTTCACAGGGGGAACCAATCAGCCCCAGCATTTT

size: many
J: TRBJ2-5
V: TRBV7-2
D: TRBD2
CDR3: CASSFRRGGGETQYF
DNA: TGTGCCAGCAGCTTTAGGCGGGGGGGCGGAGAGACCCAGTACTTC

size: NA
J: TRBJ1-1
V: TRBV5-6
D: TRBD1
CDR3: CASSFRGLVTEAFF
DNA: TGTGCCAGCAGCTTCAGGGGGCTAGTAACTGAAGCTTTCTTT

size: NA
J: TRBJ1-2
V: TRBV9
D: TRBD1
CDR3: CASSVAVGTGRPNYGYTF
DNA: TGTGCCAGCAGCGTAGCTGTTGGGACAGGGCGGCCCAACTATGGCTACACCTTC

size: NA
J: TRBJ1-6
V: TRBV6-5
D: NA
CDR3: CASSYERDFYNSPLHF
DNA: TGTGCCAGCAGTTACGAACGGGACTTCTATAATTCACCCCTCCACTTT

size: NA
J: TRBJ2-2
V: TRBV3-1/TRBV3-2
D: TRBD2
CDR3: CASSRTSGGSTGELFF
DNA: TGTGCCAGCAGCAGGACTAGCGGGGGGTCCACCGGGGAGCTGTTTTTT

size: NA
J: TRBJ2-5
V: TRBV10-1
D: TRBD1
CDR3: CASSGGGQGHQETQYF
DNA: TGCGCCAGCAGTGGTGGTGGACAGGGCCACCAAGAGACCCAGTACTTC

size: NA
J: TRBJ1-1
V: TRBV11-2
D: TRBD1
CDR3: CASSLVRTGGMNTEAFF
DNA: TGTGCCAGCAGCTTAGTAAGGACAGGGGGAATGAACACTGAAGCTTTCTTT

size: NA
J: TRBJ2-3
V: TRBV4-3
D: TRBD2
CDR3: CASSQDIPIGTSGGRYTQYF
DNA: TGCGCCAGCAGCCAAGATATACCCATCGGGACTAGCGGGGGAAGATATACGCAGTATTTT

size: NA
J: TRBJ2-1
V: TRBV20-1
D: TRBD2
CDR3: CSASYSAGGQFF
DNA: TGCAGTGCTAGTTATTCGGCGGGGGGGCAGTTCTTC

size: NA
J: TRBJ2-1
V: TRBV18
D: NA
CDR3: CASALSDEQFF
DNA: TGTGCCAGCGCCTTGTCGGATGAGCAGTTCTTC

size: NA
J: TRBJ2-7
V: TRBV27
D: NA
CDR3: CASSSLLRAGEQYF
DNA: TGTGCCAGCAGTTCACTCCTCCGGGCGGGAGAGCAGTACTTC

size: NA
J: TRBJ2-6
V: TRBV7-2
D: NA
CDR3: CASSPQSGANVLTF
DNA: TGTGCCAGCAGCCCGCAGTCTGGGGCCAACGTCCTGACTTTC

size: NA
J: TRBJ2-5
V: TRBV2
D: TRBD1
CDR3: CASSRDRGVETQYF
DNA: TGTGCCAGCAGCCGGGACAGGGGGGTAGAGACCCAGTACTTC

size: few
J: TRBJ2-3
V: TRBV5-1
D: NA
CDR3: CASSLGRFSTDTQYF
DNA: TGCGCCAGCAGCTTGGGCAGGTTCAGCACAGATACGCAGTATTTT

size: NA
J: TRBJ1-2
V: TRBV5-1
D: NA
CDR3: CASSLDSYGYTF
DNA: TGCGCCAGCAGCTTGGACAGCTATGGCTACACCTTC

size: NA
J: TRBJ1-1
V: TRBV29-1
D: NA
CDR3: CSGRGNTEAFF
DNA: TGCAGCGGGCGGGGGAACACTGAAGCTTTCTTT

size: NA
J: TRBJ2-5
V: TRBV20-1
D: NA
CDR3: CSASRSQETQYF
DNA: TGCAGTGCTAGTCGGTCTCAAGAGACCCAGTACTTC

size: NA
J: TRBJ1-6
V: TRBV18
D: TRBD1
CDR3: CASSQQGADSPLHF
DNA: TGTGCCAGCTCACAACAGGGGGCGGATTCACCCCTCCACTTT

size: NA
J: TRBJ2-1
V: TRBV10-3
D: TRBD2
CDR3: CASLAGGPLHNEQFF
DNA: TGTGCTTCACTAGCGGGGGGTCCGCTCCACAATGAGCAGTTCTTC

size: NA
J: TRBJ2-7
V: TRBV15
D: NA
CDR3: CATSRGTYEQYF
DNA: TGTGCCACCAGCAGAGGTACCTACGAGCAGTACTTC

size: NA
J: TRBJ2-3
V: TRBV7-3
D: TRBD2
CDR3: CASSVTSGGPTDTQYF
DNA: TGTGCCAGCAGCGTCACTAGCGGGGGGCCTACAGATACGCAGTATTTT

size: few
J: TRBJ1-3
V: TRBV7-2
D: TRBD1
CDR3: CASSSGQGAFWGNTIYF
DNA: TGTGCCAGCAGCTCCGGACAGGGGGCATTCTGGGGAAACACCATATATTTT

size: NA
J: TRBJ1-6
V: TRBV19
D: NA
CDR3: CASSIGGGNSPLHF
DNA: TGTGCCAGTAGTATCGGGGGGGGTAATTCACCCCTCCACTTT

size: NA
J: TRBJ1-5
V: TRBV19
D: TRBD1
CDR3: CASSPTGANQPQHF
DNA: TGTGCCAGTAGTCCAACAGGGGCTAATCAGCCCCAGCATTTT

size: NA
J: TRBJ1-6
V: TRBV21-1
D: NA
CDR3: CASSKDGVVGGFSSHSPLHF
DNA: TGTGCCAGCAGCAAAGACGGGGTTGTAGGGGGTTTCTCCTCACATTCACCCCTCCACTTT

size: NA
J: TRBJ2-7
V: TRBV5-6
D: TRBD2
CDR3: CASSFGDGGAYEQYF
DNA: TGTGCCAGCAGCTTTGGAGATGGGGGGGCCTACGAGCAGTACTTC

size: NA
J: TRBJ1-6
V: TRBV11-2
D: TRBD1
CDR3: CASSFGAGTGGAPLHF
DNA: TGTGCCAGCAGCTTTGGGGCGGGAACAGGGGGGGCACCCCTCCACTTT

size: NA
J: TRBJ1-2
V: TRBV18
D: NA
CDR3: CASSPGPQVVVGYTF
DNA: TGTGCCAGCTCACCAGGGCCTCAGGTCGTTGTGGGCTACACCTTC

size: NA
J: TRBJ2-5
V: TRBV6-2/TRBV6-3
D: TRBD2
CDR3: CASSYTLGAGEQETQYF
DNA: TGTGCCAGCAGTTACACCCTAGGAGCGGGGGAGCAAGAGACCCAGTACTTC